This is a list of T cell receptor beta chains from one sample in a study of blood T cell repertoires in COVID-19. Generated by immunoSEQ multiplex PCR, the TCRdb table keeps only in-frame clones and is missing some. In the table there are about 240,000 clones, 80% to 90% of which are singletons. The sample was PBMCs or T cells enriched from blood (not recorded which). The receptors come from a woman aged 25 to 39 who had recovered from COVID-19. Both conserved end residues are part of each CDR3. The D gene is left open where the match is weak. Some rows mark clone size as missing; the rest say once, few, many or name a class of expanded clone.

V gene	D gene	J gene	clone size	CDR3 protein	CDR3 DNA
TRBV5-1	NA	TRBJ2-5	NA	CASSYLHQETQETQYF	TGCGCCAGCAGCTATCTTCACCAGGAAACCCAAGAGACCCAGTACTTC
TRBV12-5	TRBD1	TRBJ1-1	NA	CASGLVPDRGDTEAFF	TGTGCTAGTGGTTTGGTCCCTGACAGGGGTGACACTGAAGCTTTCTTT
TRBV28	NA	TRBJ1-2	NA	CASSSHYGYTF	TGTGCCAGCAGTTCCCATTATGGCTACACCTTC
TRBV11-3	NA	TRBJ2-7	few	CASSLSSSYEQYF	TGTGCCAGCAGCTTATCCAGCTCCTACGAGCAGTACTTC
TRBV19	TRBD1	TRBJ1-2	once	CASSMRNRGTYGYTF	TGTGCCAGTAGTATGAGGAACAGGGGGACCTATGGCTACACCTTC
TRBV19	NA	TRBJ2-7	few	CASSIDPTGNYEQYF	TGTGCCAGTAGTATAGATCCAACAGGAAACTACGAGCAGTACTTC
TRBV4-1	NA	TRBJ2-7	NA	CASSQRGRGLSKNSYEQYF	TGCGCCAGCAGCCAAAGGGGGCGCGGACTATCCAAAAACTCCTACGAGCAGTACTTC
TRBV29-1	TRBD1	TRBJ2-2	NA	CSVGTGVNTGELFF	TGCAGCGTGGGGACAGGGGTGAACACCGGGGAGCTGTTTTTT
TRBV5-1	NA	TRBJ1-2	NA	CASSSTGRDYGYTF	TGCGCCAGCAGCTCTACAGGGAGGGACTATGGCTACACCTTC
TRBV28	NA	TRBJ1-1	once	CASSLGGRRNTEAFF	TGTGCCAGCAGCCTCGGTGGGAGGCGGAACACTGAAGCTTTCTTT
TRBV9	TRBD2	TRBJ2-1	few	CASSVDGRDNEQFF	TGTGCCAGCAGCGTAGACGGGAGGGACAATGAGCAGTTCTTC
TRBV4-3	NA	TRBJ1-2	NA	CASSQDTDAIYSNYGYTF	TGCGCCAGCAGCCAAGATACAGACGCCATCTACTCTAACTATGGCTACACCTTC
TRBV11-2	TRBD1	TRBJ2-7	few	CASSFLDRGPYEQYF	TGTGCCAGCAGCTTCTTAGACAGGGGGCCCTACGAGCAGTACTTC
TRBV5-6	NA	TRBJ1-1	once	CASSLASGTRAFF	TGTGCCAGCAGCTTGGCGTCCGGTACGAGGGCTTTCTTT
TRBV28	NA	TRBJ1-3	NA	CASSSPGNYGNTIYF	TGTGCCAGCAGTTCCCCCGGGAACTACGGAAACACCATATATTTT
TRBV28	NA	TRBJ1-3	NA	CASSLPTGSSRVPSGNTIYF	TGTGCCAGCAGTTTACCCACAGGGTCCTCCAGAGTTCCCTCTGGAAACACCATATATTTT
TRBV11-2	TRBD2	TRBJ2-5	NA	CASSYRLAGETQYF	TGTGCCAGCAGCTACCGACTAGCCGGAGAGACCCAGTACTTC
TRBV5-4	NA	TRBJ1-3	NA	CASSLPGNTIYF	TGTGCCAGCAGCTTGCCGGGAAACACCATATATTTT
TRBV28	NA	TRBJ2-2	NA	CATSGSLNTGELFF	TGTGCCACCTCCGGGTCTCTAAACACCGGGGAGCTGTTTTTT
TRBV3-1/TRBV3-2	NA	TRBJ2-7	NA	CASSDTSEPEQYF	TGTGCCAGCAGCGACACCTCGGAACCCGAGCAGTACTTC
TRBV20-1	NA	TRBJ2-7	NA	CSASQPRRQYF	TGCAGTGCCTCCCAACCGAGGCGGCAGTACTTC
TRBV6-5	NA	TRBJ2-5	NA	CASSYSAVGETQYF	TGTGCCAGCAGTTACTCCGCGGTCGGGGAGACCCAGTACTTC
TRBV19	NA	TRBJ2-2	NA	CASSPGKNTGELFF	TGTGCCAGTAGTCCGGGAAAGAACACCGGGGAGCTGTTTTTT
TRBV2	TRBD1	TRBJ1-5	many	CASSWTGGYQPQHF	TGTGCCAGCAGTTGGACAGGGGGCTATCAGCCCCAGCATTTT
TRBV28	NA	TRBJ1-3	NA	CASRTERDKTLETNSGNTIYF	TGTGCCAGCAGAACAGAACGGGACAAAACTCTGGAAACAAACTCTGGAAACACCATATATTTT
TRBV7-9	NA	TRBJ1-1	NA	CASSTQGPEAFF	TGTGCCAGCAGCACACAGGGCCCTGAAGCTTTCTTT
TRBV2	TRBD1	TRBJ1-5	NA	CASSRTGRFNQPQHF	TGTGCCAGCAGTCGGACAGGGAGATTCAATCAGCCCCAGCATTTT
TRBV13	TRBD1	TRBJ1-4	NA	CASSPGQGALEKLFF	TGTGCCAGCAGCCCAGGACAGGGGGCCCTTGAAAAACTGTTTTTT
TRBV2	NA	TRBJ1-1	NA	CASIPYERTEAFF	TGTGCCAGCATCCCCTACGAGAGGACTGAAGCTTTCTTT
TRBV30	TRBD2	TRBJ2-2	NA	CAWSWGLAGATGELFF	TGTGCCTGGAGTTGGGGACTAGCGGGAGCCACCGGGGAGCTGTTTTTT
TRBV7-2	NA	TRBJ1-2	NA	CASRQQGHRSYGYTF	TGTGCCAGCAGGCAACAAGGACATCGCAGCTATGGCTACACCTTC
TRBV6-2/TRBV6-3	NA	TRBJ2-7	NA	CASSTIRGYEQYF	TGTGCCAGCAGTACGATTAGGGGATACGAGCAGTACTTC
TRBV19	NA	TRBJ2-1	once	CASSITRSRANEQFF	TGTGCCAGTAGTATAACCCGTTCAAGAGCCAATGAGCAGTTCTTC
TRBV28	TRBD1	TRBJ2-1	NA	CASSLSKAGTGGNEQFF	TGTGCCAGCAGTTTATCCAAAGCCGGGACAGGGGGCAATGAGCAGTTCTTC
TRBV2	TRBD2	TRBJ2-1	NA	CASRLAGYLQFF	TGTGCCAGCAGGCTAGCGGGATACTTGCAGTTCTTC
TRBV5-6	NA	TRBJ1-1	once	CASSSGGLAEAFF	TGTGCCAGCAGCTCTGGAGGGCTGGCTGAAGCTTTCTTT
TRBV28	NA	TRBJ2-3	NA	CASSFWESLVTDTQYF	TGTGCCAGCAGTTTTTGGGAGTCGCTGGTCACAGATACGCAGTATTTT
TRBV7-3	NA	TRBJ2-1	NA	CASSLRVGPSYNEQFF	TGTGCCAGCAGCTTAAGGGTGGGGCCCTCCTACAATGAGCAGTTCTTC
TRBV6-2/TRBV6-3	TRBD2	TRBJ2-5	once	CASSYLAGDGETQYF	TGTGCCAGCAGTTACCTAGCGGGAGATGGGGAGACCCAGTACTTC
TRBV29-1	NA	TRBJ1-1	NA	CSVASGGDTEAFF	TGCAGCGTTGCCTCGGGGGGGGACACTGAAGCTTTCTTT
TRBV6-5	NA	TRBJ1-2	NA	CASRTERANYGYTF	TGTGCCAGTAGAACTGAGAGGGCCAACTATGGCTACACCTTC
TRBV19	TRBD1	TRBJ1-1	NA	CASRGQGAFPEAFF	TGTGCCAGTAGGGGACAGGGGGCCTTTCCTGAAGCTTTCTTT
TRBV27	TRBD2	TRBJ2-1	NA	CASSYSGRVYNEQFF	TGTGCCAGCAGTTACAGCGGGAGGGTCTACAATGAGCAGTTCTTC